The TCR beta chain described here comes from a study of Tregs in tolerant kidney transplant recipients. TCRdb's copy holds only in-frame clones and misses some; the assay was immunoSEQ multiplex PCR. The sample has tens of thousands of clones. Details on this clone: The sequence runs out 3 residues before the end of the CDR3; the remainder is reconstructed from the germline J gene.

The length of the CDR3 is 15 residues. Germline CDR1 reads SGHRS; CDR2 reads YFSETQ. V shed 3 bases and J shed 1 base, with 13 bases lying between them. The V call is TRBV5-1, the J call TRBJ1-1; TRBD1 is a possible D gene (5 bases). The source of this sequence is a human donor who received a combined kidney and bone marrow transplant. The source material was CD4+ T cells from blood, sampled before the transplant. The CDR3 bases that were read are TGCGCCAGCAGCTCTTCAGGGAATACGAACACTGAA. Protein sequence: CASSSSGNTNTE. The full-length CDR3 reads as CASSSSGNTNTEAFF.